The entry below describes one TCR beta chain. Method: immunoSEQ multiplex PCR; TCRdb's copy keeps in-frame clones and lacks some. The profile shows about 2 million clones, just under 95% of them singletons. The data belong to a study of shared clonotypes between healthy human individuals. Study summary: Per-donor plates numbered three CD4 naive, three CD4 memory, two CD8 naive and one CD8 memory.

Naive CD8 cells comprised CD45RO-negative, CCR7-positively selected cells, excluding terminally differentiated effector memory CD45RA+ cells. The donors, healthy adults who were HIV-negative, had experienced no recent acute infections or vaccinations. This CDR3 has 16 residues. Germline-derived CDR1 and CDR2 are MDHEN and SYDVKM. Trimming took 6 bases from V and 0 from J, leaving 14 bases between them. This TCR derives from a man aged 18 to 29 in good health. The chain couples TRBV28 to TRBJ2-2; possible D gene TRBD1, 5 bases. The sample consisted of naive CD8+ T cells sorted from blood. The CDR3 is CASRNHQGSNTGELFF. In DNA form, the CDR3 reads TGTGCCAGCAGGAATCACCAGGGTTCGAACACCGGGGAGCTGTTTTTT.